Detailed here is one TCR beta chain. The trim removed 3 bases at V and 3 bases at J, leaving 7 bases unmatched. The CDR3 extends over 15 amino acids. Germline values: CDR1 DFQATT, CDR2 SNEGSKA (reference sequence). These data come from a study of blood T cell repertoires in COVID-19. Study as a whole: Donors in the United States, Italy and Spain gave samples during acute or convalescent COVID-19. T cells, B-cell-depleted T cells, or PBMCs provided the cDNA or gDNA that served as material.

Per the study methods: Reference gene primer amplification in the assay estimated nucleated cell counts. The data were produced by immunoSEQ multiplex PCR, yet TCRdb's version contains in-frame clones alone and is incomplete. V and J calls and clone size come straight from that table; D and trimming were deduced from the DNA. The sample includes 60,000 to 75,000 clones, about 86% of them seen just once. The TCR comes from a human donor in a cohort sampled during active COVID-19. Material: peripheral blood. The chain uses TRBV20-1 and TRBJ2-7; 11 positions match TRBD1. The CDR3 reads CSASDRDRGIYEQYF. CDR3 DNA: TGCAGTGCTAGTGACCGGGACAGGGGGATCTACGAGCAGTACTTC.